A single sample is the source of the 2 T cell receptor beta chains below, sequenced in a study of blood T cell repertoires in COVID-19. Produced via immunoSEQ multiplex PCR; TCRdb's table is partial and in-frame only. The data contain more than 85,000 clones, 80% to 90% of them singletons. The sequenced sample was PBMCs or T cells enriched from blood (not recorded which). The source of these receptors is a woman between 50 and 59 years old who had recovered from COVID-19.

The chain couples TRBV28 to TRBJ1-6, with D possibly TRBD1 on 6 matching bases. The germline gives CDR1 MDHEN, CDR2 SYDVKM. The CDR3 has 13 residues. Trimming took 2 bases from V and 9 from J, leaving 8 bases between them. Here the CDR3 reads CASSLNRASPLHF. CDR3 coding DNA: TGTGCCAGCAGTTTAAACAGGGCTTCACCCCTCCACTTT.

The CDR3 DNA follows: TGTGCCAGCAGACGAAGTTCGGGGGTAAACACTGAAGCTTTCTTT. This gives the protein CASRRSSGVNTEAFF. The rearrangement links TRBV6-5 to TRBJ1-1; D is perhaps TRBD1 (5 bases). The CDR3 totals 15 residues. The germline V gene encodes CDR1 MNHEY and CDR2 SVGAGI. Trimming shortened V by 6 bases and J by 2 bases, and 16 bases separated the two germline ends.